This note documents a single T cell receptor (beta chain) sequence. The target antigen is unknown. Sequencing used immunoSEQ multiplex PCR; TCRdb keeps in-frame clones, though not all of them. The table lists under 150,000 clones, roughly nine tenths of them singletons. Blood sampling took place at baseline, cycle 4 day 1, and cycle 7 day 1. The data were taken from a study of OX40 agonist ivuxolimab in advanced cancers. Study-wide context: The dose-escalation cohort had hepatocellular carcinoma, melanoma, renal cell or head and neck cancer. Averaging 60 years in age, with a range of roughly 23 to 85, the cohort was about 85% male. Study observations and caveats: Clonal expansion was seen in CD4+ and CD8+ blood T cells by week 6 at 0.1 to 3.0 mg/kg.

The sequences come from CD4+ or CD8+ T cells sorted from blood, collected in a trial of the OX40 agonist ivuxolimab. This TCR derives from an adult with an advanced solid tumor such as melanoma, head and neck, liver or kidney cancer.

CDR3 sequence: CASSLVAGATYNEQFF. The CDR3 nucleotides are TGTGCCAGCAGCTTAGTGGCCGGGGCTACCTACAATGAGCAGTTCTTC. The chain uses TRBV7-2 and TRBJ2-1; D is perhaps TRBD1 or TRBD2 (5 bases each). CDR3 length equals 16 residues. CDR1 SGHTA and CDR2 FQGNSA come from the germline V gene. The germline V and J ends were trimmed by 1 base and 2 bases, with 12 bases remaining between them.